A single sample is the source of the 5 T cell receptor beta chains below, sequenced in a study of shared clonotypes between healthy human individuals. CD8 cells classed as naive were CD45RO-negative and positively selected for CCR7, excluding terminally differentiated effector memory CD45RA+ cells. Sequencing was performed with immunoSEQ multiplex PCR; in TCRdb, only in-frame clones are kept and a portion is missing. The sample includes about 2 million clones, less than 95% of them seen just once. Sequenced material: naive CD8+ T cells sorted from blood. The receptors originated from a man between 18 and 29 years old in good health.

The V gene is TRBV6-6, the J gene TRBJ2-7; D gene uncertain. The CDR3 sequence is 14 residues long. V lost 2 bases to trimming and J lost 5 bases, with 13 bases between them. From germline, CDR1 is MNHNY and CDR2 SVGAGI (reference sequence). The CDR3 coding sequence is TGTGCCAGCAGTTACAGCCTGGGCTTCCACGAGCAGTACTTC. Protein product: CASSYSLGFHEQYF.

This clone was recorded only once. This chain joins TRBV27 and TRBJ2-7; TRBD1 aligns across 7 bases. Trimming took 3 bases from V and 2 from J; bases not matched to a gene: 10. Looked up from germline, CDR1 is MNHEY and CDR2 is SMNVEV (reference sequence). The CDR3 covers 16 residues. CDR3 amino acids: CASSFSAGGMAYEQYF. For the CDR3, the DNA is TGTGCCAGCAGTTTTTCCGCAGGGGGAATGGCCTACGAGCAGTACTTC.

The chain couples TRBV9 to TRBJ2-5, with no clear D. CDR3 length: 14 amino acids. V was trimmed by 0 bases and J by 4 bases, leaving 10 bases between them. Looked up from germline, CDR1 is SGDLS and CDR2 is YYNGEE. The CDR3: CASSVADSLETQYF. As DNA, the CDR3 is TGTGCCAGCAGCGTAGCGGATAGCTTAGAGACCCAGTACTTC.

The V call is TRBV4-1, the J call TRBJ2-3, with D possibly matching TRBD2 (6 bases). The CDR3 runs 17 residues. V was trimmed by 0 bases and J by 0 bases, leaving 13 bases between them. CDR1 is MGHRA and CDR2 is YSYEKL in the germline V gene. Here the CDR3 reads CASSQDRAGTSTDTQYF. CDR3 DNA: TGCGCCAGCAGCCAAGATCGCGCGGGGACGAGCACAGATACGCAGTATTTT.

J is TRBJ2-1 and V is TRBV30; D unresolved. In germline, CDR1 is GTSNPN, CDR2 SVGIG (reference sequence). The CDR3 is 12 residues long. Trimming took 4 bases from V and 10 from J, leaving 14 bases between them. The DNA for the CDR3 is TGTGCCTGGACCCAGGCCGGTAGAGAGCAGTTCTTC. Amino acid sequence: CAWTQAGREQFF.